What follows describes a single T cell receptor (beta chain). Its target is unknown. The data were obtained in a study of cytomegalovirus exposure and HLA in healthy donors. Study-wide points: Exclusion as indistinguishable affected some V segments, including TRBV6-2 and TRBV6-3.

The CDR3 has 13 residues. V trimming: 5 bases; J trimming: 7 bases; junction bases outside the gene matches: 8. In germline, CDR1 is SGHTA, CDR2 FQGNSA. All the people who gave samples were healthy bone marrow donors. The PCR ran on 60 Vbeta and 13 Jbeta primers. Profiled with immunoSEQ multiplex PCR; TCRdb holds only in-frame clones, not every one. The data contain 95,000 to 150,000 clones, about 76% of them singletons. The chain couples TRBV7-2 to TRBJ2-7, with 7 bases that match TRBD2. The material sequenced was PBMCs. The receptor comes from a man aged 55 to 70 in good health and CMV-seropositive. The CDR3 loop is CASSLIGEGEQYF. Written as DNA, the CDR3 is TGTGCCAGCAGCCTAATTGGGGAGGGAGAGCAGTACTTC.